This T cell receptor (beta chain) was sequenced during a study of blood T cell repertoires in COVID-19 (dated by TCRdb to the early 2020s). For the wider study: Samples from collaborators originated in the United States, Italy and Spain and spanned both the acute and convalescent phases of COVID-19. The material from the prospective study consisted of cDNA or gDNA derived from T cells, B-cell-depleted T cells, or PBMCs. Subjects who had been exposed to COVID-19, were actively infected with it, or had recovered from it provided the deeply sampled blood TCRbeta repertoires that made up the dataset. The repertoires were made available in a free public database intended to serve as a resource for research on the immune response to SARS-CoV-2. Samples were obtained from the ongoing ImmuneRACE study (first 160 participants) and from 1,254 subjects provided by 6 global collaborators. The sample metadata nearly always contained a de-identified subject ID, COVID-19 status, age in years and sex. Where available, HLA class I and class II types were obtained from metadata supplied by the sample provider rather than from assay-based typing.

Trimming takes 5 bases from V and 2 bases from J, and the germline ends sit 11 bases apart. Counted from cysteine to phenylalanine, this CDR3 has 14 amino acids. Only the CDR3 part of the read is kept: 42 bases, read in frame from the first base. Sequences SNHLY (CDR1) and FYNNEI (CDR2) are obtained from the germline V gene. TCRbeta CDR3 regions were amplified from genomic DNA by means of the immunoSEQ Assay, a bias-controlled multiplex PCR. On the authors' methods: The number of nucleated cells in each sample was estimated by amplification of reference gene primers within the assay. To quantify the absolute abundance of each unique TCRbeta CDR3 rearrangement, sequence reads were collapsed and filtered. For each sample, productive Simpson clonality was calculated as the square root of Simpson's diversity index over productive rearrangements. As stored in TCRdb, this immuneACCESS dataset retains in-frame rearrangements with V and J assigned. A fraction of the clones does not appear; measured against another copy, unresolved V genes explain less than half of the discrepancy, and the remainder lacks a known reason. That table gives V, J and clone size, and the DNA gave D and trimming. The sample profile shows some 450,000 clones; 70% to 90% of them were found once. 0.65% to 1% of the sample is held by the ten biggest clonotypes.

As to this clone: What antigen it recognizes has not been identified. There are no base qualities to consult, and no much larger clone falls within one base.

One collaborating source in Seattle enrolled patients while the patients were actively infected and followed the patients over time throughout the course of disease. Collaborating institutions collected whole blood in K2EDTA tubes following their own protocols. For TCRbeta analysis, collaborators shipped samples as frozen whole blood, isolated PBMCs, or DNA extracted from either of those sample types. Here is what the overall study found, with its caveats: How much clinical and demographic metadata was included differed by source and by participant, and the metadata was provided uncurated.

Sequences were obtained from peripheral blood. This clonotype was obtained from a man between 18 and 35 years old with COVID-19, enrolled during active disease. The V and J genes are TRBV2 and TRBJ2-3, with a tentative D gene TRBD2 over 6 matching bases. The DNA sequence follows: TGTGCCAGCAGTCTGGGGGGTATCACAGATACGCAGTATTTT. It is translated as CASSLGGITDTQYF.